The 2 T cell receptor beta chains in this list originate from one sample, sequenced in a study of shared T cell receptors in the human thymus. Only in-frame clones appear in the TCRdb table, and some are missing; sequencing was by immunoSEQ multiplex PCR. The sample lists hundreds of thousands of clones, approximately 85% occurring once. Another study also made use of these data, one on human thymus T cells.

The specimen was thymocytes. These receptors originate from a girl less than two years old with a congenital heart defect.

The gene calls are TRBV27 and TRBJ2-6; D is perhaps TRBD1 (5 bases). The CDR3 spans 18 residues. From germline, CDR1 is MNHEY and CDR2 SMNVEV (reference sequence). V shed 0 bases and J shed 0 bases, with 12 bases lying between them. The CDR3 protein is CASSLSEQDSSGANVLTF. The CDR3 nucleotides read TGTGCCAGCAGTTTATCGGAACAGGATAGCTCTGGGGCCAACGTCCTGACTTTC.

This chain joins TRBV1 and TRBJ1-2. TRBV1 is designated a pseudogene. This CDR3 region has 18 residues. DNA for the CDR3: TGCACCAGCAGCCAAATAACACGCTTGTACTACTTGTGGCGTGGCTACACCTTC. Translation gives CTSSQITRLYYLWRGYTF.